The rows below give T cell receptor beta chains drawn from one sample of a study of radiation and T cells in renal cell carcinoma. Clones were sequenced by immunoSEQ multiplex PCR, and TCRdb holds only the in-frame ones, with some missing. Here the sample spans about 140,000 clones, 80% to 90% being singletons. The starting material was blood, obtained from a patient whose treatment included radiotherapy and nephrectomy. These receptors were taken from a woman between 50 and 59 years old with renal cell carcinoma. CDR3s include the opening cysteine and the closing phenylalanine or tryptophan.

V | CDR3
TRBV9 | CASSVYGLPGDEQYF
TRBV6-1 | CASPDSPGETQYF
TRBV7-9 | CASSLGQSGNQPQHF
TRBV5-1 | CASSLGLGDEQFF
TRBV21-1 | CASSKKGFDRGPYEQYF
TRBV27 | CASSSAPGQPQHF
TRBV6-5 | CASRPTGIGGYTF
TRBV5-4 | CASSLQGTTEAFF
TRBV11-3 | CASSRDRDETQYF
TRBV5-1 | CASSLAPTGAKNIQYF
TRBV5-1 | CASSPGTSGSSYEQYF
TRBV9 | CASSRGQGLNQPQHF
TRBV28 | CASSLFGQSIGEQYF
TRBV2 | CASSSLGRTNTEAFF
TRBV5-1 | CASTPTGDRDYPTGELFF
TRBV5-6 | CASSARDRGDVKPQHF
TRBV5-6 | CASSPPHVNEQFF
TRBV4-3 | CASSQDLRGRDTEAFF
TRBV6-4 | CASSQGPSTDTQYF
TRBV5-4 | CASSFPSGANTDTQYF
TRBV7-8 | CASSLEGSNTEAFF
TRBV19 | CASTYTSNQPQHF
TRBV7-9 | CASSSTSTGEPYGYTF
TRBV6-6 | CASTNSGLALGNEQFF
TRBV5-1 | CASNEAVHTDTQYF
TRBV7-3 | CASSEGLADYNEQFF
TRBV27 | CASRRGGDTQYF
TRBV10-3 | CAISESGEGEQYF
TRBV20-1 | CSAPVVTEAFF
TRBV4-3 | CASSQVSGANTDTQYF
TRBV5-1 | CASSFDLYGYTF
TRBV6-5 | CASTRGTGELFF
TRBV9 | CASSVAAGVGEQYF
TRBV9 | CASSVTRTDTQYF
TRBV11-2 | CASSLEPGQRNTEAFF
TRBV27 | CASRRAGTGVFTGELFF
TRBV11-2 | CASSPRTGQNTEAFF
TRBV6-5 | CASSSKNIYNEQFF
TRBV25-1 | CASSLTGAGNTIYF
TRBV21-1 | CASSKGFGGVNTEAFF
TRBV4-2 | CASSQDTELSYNEQFF
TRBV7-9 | CASSRGTGSEKLFF
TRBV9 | CASSSSGGNQETQYF
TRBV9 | CASGPSGQGYEQYF
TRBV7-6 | CASSRTETRPGTDTQYF
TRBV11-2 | CASSLGTATYEQYF
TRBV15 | CATSRVAVTHEQYF
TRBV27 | CASSSLWTEAFF
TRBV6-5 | CACSELAGDDNEQFF
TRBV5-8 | CASSFRDGSSYEQYF
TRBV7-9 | CASSSDIPTNEKLFF